This entry lists 14 T cell receptor beta chains sequenced from one sample in a study of OX40 agonist ivuxolimab in advanced cancers. The library was prepared using the immunoSEQ multiplex PCR assay. Drawn from immuneACCESS, this table holds only the in-frame rearrangements with V and J called that TCRdb kept. Clones are partly lost; checked studies trace under half to an unresolved V gene and leave the rest unexplained. The sample table shows 65,000 to 95,000 clones, and about 90% are seen once. Clones ranked in the top ten supply more than 8% of the sample. Sequences were derived from CD4+ or CD8+ T cells sorted from blood, sampled in a trial of the OX40 agonist ivuxolimab. Receptors were obtained from an adult with an advanced solid tumor such as melanoma, head and neck, liver or kidney cancer.

This rearrangement joins TRBV7-3 to TRBJ1-6; no firm D call. Trimming took 3 bases from V and 7 from J, leaving 7 bases between them. This CDR3 region has 13 residues. Germline loops: CDR1 SGHTA, CDR2 FQGTGA. CDR3 region: CASSFLVNSPLHF. CDR3 bases: TGTGCCAGCAGCTTTTTAGTAAATTCACCCCTCCACTTT.

The V and J genes are TRBV11-2 and TRBJ2-3, with 11 bases lining up with TRBD2. The CDR3 loop spans 18 amino acids. Trimming removed 2 bases from V and 0 bases from J; junction bases left unmatched: 7. CDR1 and CDR2 from the germline V gene are SGHAT and FQNNGV. CDR3 protein: CASSLRLAGPSSTDTQYF. The CDR3 region has the DNA TGTGCCAGCAGCTTAAGACTAGCGGGGCCCTCTAGCACAGATACGCAGTATTTT.

The chain uses TRBV5-1 and TRBJ2-5; TRBD2 matches at 11 bases. Germline CDR1 is SGHRS and CDR2 is YFSETQ. Unmatched junction bases numbered 4, after V lost 1 base and J lost 2 bases. The CDR3 covers 16 residues. The CDR3 nucleotides read TGCGCCAGCAGCTTGTCCGGGACTAGCGGACAAGAGACCCAGTACTTC. Amino acids: CASSLSGTSGQETQYF.

This chain uses TRBV28 with TRBJ1-1; 9 positions match TRBD1. The CDR3 spans 15 residues. The trim removed 5 bases at V and 11 bases at J, leaving 15 bases unmatched. Germline V gene sequence: CDR1 MDHEN, CDR2 SYDVKM. The CDR3 nucleotides are TGTGCCAGCAGTCCTCTCGGGACAGGGCTTCCTGCGGCTTTCTTT. This sequence encodes CASSPLGTGLPAAFF.

This CDR3 reads CASSSVAGGSYNEQFF. DNA for the CDR3: TGTGCCAGCAGCTCCGTAGCGGGAGGATCCTACAATGAGCAGTTCTTC. The V and J genes are TRBV5-4 and TRBJ2-1; 10 bases match TRBD2. The CDR3 runs to 16 residues. Per the germline V gene, CDR1 is SGHNT and CDR2 is YYREEE (reference sequence). The junction had 4 bases not matched to a gene; V was cut back by 3 bases and J by 1 base.

V gene TRBV10-2 combines with J gene TRBJ2-2; 9 bases align to TRBD1. In germline, CDR1 is WSHSY, CDR2 SAAADI. The CDR3 sequence is 15 residues long. J was trimmed by 6 bases and V by 7 bases; bases with no gene match: 9. The CDR3: CASKKTGGTPGELFF. CDR3 in DNA: TGCGCCAGCAAGAAGACAGGGGGAACACCCGGGGAGCTGTTTTTT.

The chain joins TRBV2 to TRBJ2-7; D call uncertain. CDR3 length: 16 residues. Germline CDR1 is SNHLY and CDR2 is FYNNEI. V lost 4 bases to trimming and J lost 0 bases, with 16 bases between them. This CDR3 is CASSGSAATYSYEQYF. DNA for the CDR3: TGTGCCAGCAGTGGCTCGGCGGCTACCTACTCCTACGAGCAGTACTTC.

Comments on this clone: The sample has other DNA sequences that encode this CDR3 too. This chain links TRBV5-1 with TRBJ2-5; the D is unclear. The germline gives CDR1 SGHRS, CDR2 YFSETQ. The V gene lost 0 bases and the J gene lost 0 bases, with 6 bases spanning the gap. This CDR3 spans 14 amino acids. CDR3 region: CASSLVTDQETQYF. CDR3 nucleotide sequence: TGCGCCAGCAGCTTGGTAACAGACCAAGAGACCCAGTACTTC.

This chain joins TRBV6-5 and TRBJ2-1, with TRBD2 matching over 8 bases. Trimming cost V 11 bases and J 7 bases; bases outside gene matches: 13. Germline assignment: CDR1 MNHEY and CDR2 SVGAGI. This CDR3 is 14 amino acids long. The chain's CDR3 is CAGSTGRGGNEQFF. In DNA form, the CDR3 reads TGTGCCGGAAGTACCGGACGGGGGGGAAATGAGCAGTTCTTC.

The V gene is TRBV2, the J gene TRBJ1-6; unclear D gene. CDR1 is SNHLY, CDR2 FYNNEI, per germline. The CDR3 loop spans 12 amino acids. V lost 11 bases and J lost 8, with 13 bases in between. The chain's CDR3 is CAPGRSYSPLHF. The CDR3 DNA sequence: TGTGCCCCCGGCAGGAGCTATTCACCCCTCCACTTT.

The V and J genes are TRBV2 and TRBJ2-7; TRBD2 matches 10 bases. The CDR3 extends over 14 amino acids. J lost 4 bases, V lost 6 bases, and 6 bases had no gene match. Germline lookup yields CDR1 SNHLY and CDR2 FYNNEI. The CDR3 here is CASRLAGGPYEQYF. CDR3 DNA: TGTGCCAGCAGATTAGCGGGGGGCCCGTACGAGCAGTACTTC.

The table lists this clone with a count of one. For the CDR3, the DNA is TGTGCCAGCAGTTACCGCCAGGGCAGGGAAGGCTACACCTTC. Translated: CASSYRQGREGYTF. The chain combines TRBV6-5 with TRBJ1-2; tentatively, D is TRBD1 (5 bases). Germline CDR1 is MNHEY and CDR2 is SVGAGI. The CDR3 has 14 amino acids. V lost 2 bases to trimming and J lost 8 bases, with 15 bases between them.

The J gene is TRBJ1-1, the V gene TRBV28, with TRBD1 as a possible D gene (6 bases). Germline V CDR1 and CDR2: MDHEN, SYDVKM. The CDR3 has 15 amino acids. Trimming removed 2 bases from V and 3 bases from J, with 13 bases in between. The CDR3 DNA reads as TGTGCCAGCAGTTTAATCTGGGGGCCGGACACTGAAGCTTTCTTT. Residues: CASSLIWGPDTEAFF.

This sequence joins TRBV21-1 and TRBJ1-1. TRBV21-1 has pseudogene status. This CDR3 comprises 15 residues. CDR3 in DNA: TGTGCCAGCAGCCTTAAAGGGGGGTCCGACACTGAAGCTTTCTTT. This gives the protein CASSLKGGSDTEAFF.